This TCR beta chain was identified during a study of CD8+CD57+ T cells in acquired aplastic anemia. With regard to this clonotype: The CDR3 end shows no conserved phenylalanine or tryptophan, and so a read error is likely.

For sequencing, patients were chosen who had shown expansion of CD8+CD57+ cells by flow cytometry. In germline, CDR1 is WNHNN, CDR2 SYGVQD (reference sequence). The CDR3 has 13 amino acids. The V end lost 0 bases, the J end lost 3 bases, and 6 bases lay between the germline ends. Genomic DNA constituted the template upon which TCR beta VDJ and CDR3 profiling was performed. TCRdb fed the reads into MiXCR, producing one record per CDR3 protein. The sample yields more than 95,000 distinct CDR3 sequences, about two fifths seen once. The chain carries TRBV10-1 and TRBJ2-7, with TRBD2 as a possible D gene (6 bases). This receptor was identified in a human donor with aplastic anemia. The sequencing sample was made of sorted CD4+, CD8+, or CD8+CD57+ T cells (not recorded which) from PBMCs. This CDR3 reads CASSESGGYEQYS. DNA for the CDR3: TGCGCCAGCAGTGAGTCGGGGGGCTACGAGCAGTACTCC.